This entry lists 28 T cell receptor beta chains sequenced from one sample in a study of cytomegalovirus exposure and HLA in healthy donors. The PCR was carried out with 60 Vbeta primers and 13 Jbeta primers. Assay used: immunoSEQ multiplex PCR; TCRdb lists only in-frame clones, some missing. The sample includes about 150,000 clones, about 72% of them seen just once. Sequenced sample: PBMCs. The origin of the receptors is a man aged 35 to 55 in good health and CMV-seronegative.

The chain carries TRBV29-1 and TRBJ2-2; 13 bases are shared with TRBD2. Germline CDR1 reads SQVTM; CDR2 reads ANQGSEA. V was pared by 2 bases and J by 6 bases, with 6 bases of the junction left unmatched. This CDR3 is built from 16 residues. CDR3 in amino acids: CSVESGLAGAPGELFF. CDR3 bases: TGCAGCGTTGAATCCGGACTAGCGGGAGCCCCCGGGGAGCTGTTTTTT.

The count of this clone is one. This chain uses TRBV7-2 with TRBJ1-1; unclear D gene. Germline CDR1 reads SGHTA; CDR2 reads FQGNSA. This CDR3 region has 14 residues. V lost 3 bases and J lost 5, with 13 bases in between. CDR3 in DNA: TGTGCCAGCAGCTTCAGTAATACGGGGACTGAAGCTTTCTTT. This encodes CASSFSNTGTEAFF. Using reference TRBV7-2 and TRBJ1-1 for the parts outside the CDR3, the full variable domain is GAGVSQSPSNKVTEKGKDVELRCDPISGHTALYWYRQSLGQGLEFLIYFQGNSAPDKSGLPSDRFSAERTGGSVSTLTIQRTQQEDSAVYLCASSFSNTGTEAFFGQGTRLTVV.

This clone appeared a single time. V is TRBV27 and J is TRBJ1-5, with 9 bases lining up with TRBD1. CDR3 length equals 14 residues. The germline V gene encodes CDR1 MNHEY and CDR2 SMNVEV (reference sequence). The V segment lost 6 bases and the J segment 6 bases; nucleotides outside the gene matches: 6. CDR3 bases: TGTGCCAGCAGAACAGGGGGCGGAAGTCAGCCCCAGCATTTT. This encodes CASRTGGGSQPQHF.

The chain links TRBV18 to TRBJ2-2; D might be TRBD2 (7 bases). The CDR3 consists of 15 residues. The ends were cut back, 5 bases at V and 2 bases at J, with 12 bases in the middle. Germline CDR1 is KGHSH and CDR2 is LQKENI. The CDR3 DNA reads TGTGCCAGCTCAGCGGGGGCCACAAACACCGGGGAGCTGTTTTTT. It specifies CASSAGATNTGELFF.

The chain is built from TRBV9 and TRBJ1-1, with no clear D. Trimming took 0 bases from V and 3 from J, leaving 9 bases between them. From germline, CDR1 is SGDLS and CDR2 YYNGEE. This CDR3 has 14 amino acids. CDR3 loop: CASSVVPGDTEAFF. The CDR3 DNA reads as TGTGCCAGCAGCGTAGTGCCGGGAGACACTGAAGCTTTCTTT.

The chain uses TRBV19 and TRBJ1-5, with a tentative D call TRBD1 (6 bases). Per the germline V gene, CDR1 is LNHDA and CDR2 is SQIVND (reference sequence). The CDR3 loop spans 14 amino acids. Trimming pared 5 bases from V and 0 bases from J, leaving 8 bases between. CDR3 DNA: TGTGCCAGTAGTGCGACAGGTAGCAATCAGCCCCAGCATTTT. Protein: CASSATGSNQPQHF.

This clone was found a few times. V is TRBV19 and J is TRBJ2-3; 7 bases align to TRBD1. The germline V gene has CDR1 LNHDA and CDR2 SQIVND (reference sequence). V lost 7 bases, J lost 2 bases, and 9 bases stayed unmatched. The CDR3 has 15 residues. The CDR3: CASNPGQTSTDTQYF. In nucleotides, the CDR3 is TGTGCCAGTAACCCGGGACAGACCTCCACAGATACGCAGTATTTT.

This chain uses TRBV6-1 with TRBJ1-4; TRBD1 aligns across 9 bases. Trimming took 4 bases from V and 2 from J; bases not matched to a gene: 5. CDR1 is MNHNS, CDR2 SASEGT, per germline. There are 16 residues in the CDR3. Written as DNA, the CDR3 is TGTGCCAGCAGTGGGGGGACAGGGTGGACTAATGAAAAACTGTTTTTT. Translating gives CASSGGTGWTNEKLFF.

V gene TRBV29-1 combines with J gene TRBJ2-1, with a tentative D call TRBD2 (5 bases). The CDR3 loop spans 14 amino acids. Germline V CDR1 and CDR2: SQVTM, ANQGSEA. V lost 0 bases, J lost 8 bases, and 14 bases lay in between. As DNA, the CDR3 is TGCAGCGTTGAAGACGGCCCCCCGAGGGATGAGCAGTTCTTC. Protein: CSVEDGPPRDEQFF.

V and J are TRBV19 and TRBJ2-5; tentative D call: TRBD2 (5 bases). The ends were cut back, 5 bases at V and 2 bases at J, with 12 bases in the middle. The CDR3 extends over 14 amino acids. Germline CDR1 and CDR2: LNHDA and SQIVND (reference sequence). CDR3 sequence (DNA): TGTGCCAGTAGTCCCGGACTGGTTCAAGAGACCCAGTACTTC. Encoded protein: CASSPGLVQETQYF.

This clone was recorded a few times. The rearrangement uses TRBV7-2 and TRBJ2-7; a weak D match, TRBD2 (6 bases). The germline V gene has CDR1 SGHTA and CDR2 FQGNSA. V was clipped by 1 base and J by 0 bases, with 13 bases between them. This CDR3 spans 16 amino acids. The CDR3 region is CASSLDTGESSYEQYF. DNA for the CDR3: TGTGCCAGCAGCTTAGATACGGGGGAAAGCTCCTACGAGCAGTACTTC.

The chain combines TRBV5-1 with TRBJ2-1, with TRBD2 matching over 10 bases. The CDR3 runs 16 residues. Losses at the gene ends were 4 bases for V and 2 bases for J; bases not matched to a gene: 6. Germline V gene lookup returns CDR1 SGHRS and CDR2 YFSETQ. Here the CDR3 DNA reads TGCGCCAGCAGCGCTCTTAGCGGGGGGACCTACAATGAGCAGTTCTTC. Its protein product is CASSALSGGTYNEQFF.

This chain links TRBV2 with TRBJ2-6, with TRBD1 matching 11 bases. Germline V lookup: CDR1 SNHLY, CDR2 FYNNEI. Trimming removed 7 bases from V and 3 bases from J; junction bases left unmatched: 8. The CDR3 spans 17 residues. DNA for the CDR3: TGTGCCAGCATCACAGGACAGGGGGCTAATGGGGCCAACGTCCTGACTTTC. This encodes CASITGQGANGANVLTF.

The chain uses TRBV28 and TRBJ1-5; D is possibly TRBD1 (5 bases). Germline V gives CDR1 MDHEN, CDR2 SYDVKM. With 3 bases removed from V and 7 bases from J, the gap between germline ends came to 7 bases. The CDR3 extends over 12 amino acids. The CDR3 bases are TGTGCCAGCAGTTTTGGGGCCCAGCCCCAGCATTTT. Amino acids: CASSFGAQPQHF.

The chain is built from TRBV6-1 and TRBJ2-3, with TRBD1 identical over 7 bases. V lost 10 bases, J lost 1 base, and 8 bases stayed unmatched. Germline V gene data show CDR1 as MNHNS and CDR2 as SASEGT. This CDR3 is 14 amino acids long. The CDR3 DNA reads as TGTGCCACCGGACAGGCGCGGGGCACAGATACGCAGTATTTT. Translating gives CATGQARGTDTQYF.

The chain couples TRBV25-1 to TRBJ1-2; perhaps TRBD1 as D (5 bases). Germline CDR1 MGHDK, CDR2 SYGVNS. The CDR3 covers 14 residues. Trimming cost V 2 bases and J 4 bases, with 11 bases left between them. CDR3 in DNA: TGTGCCAGCAGTGAAAGGGGAAGGTTCTATGGCTACACCTTC. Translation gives CASSERGRFYGYTF.

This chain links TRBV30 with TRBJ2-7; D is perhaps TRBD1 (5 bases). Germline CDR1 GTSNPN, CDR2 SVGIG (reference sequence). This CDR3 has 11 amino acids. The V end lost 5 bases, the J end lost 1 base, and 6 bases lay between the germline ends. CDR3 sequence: CAWQGSYEQYF. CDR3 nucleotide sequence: TGTGCCTGGCAGGGTTCCTACGAGCAGTACTTC.

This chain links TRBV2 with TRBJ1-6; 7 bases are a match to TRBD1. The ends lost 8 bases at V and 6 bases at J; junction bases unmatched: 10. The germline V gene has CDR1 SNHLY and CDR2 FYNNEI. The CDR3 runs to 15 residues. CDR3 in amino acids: CASRFEGARNSPLHF. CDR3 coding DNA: TGTGCCAGCCGTTTTGAGGGGGCGCGTAATTCACCCCTCCACTTT.

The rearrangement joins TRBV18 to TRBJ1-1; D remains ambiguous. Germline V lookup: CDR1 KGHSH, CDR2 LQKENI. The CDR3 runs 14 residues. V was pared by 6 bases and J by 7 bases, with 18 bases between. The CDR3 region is CASSTSVLAREAFF. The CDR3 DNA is TGTGCCAGCTCTACCAGCGTCCTAGCCCGTGAAGCTTTCTTT.

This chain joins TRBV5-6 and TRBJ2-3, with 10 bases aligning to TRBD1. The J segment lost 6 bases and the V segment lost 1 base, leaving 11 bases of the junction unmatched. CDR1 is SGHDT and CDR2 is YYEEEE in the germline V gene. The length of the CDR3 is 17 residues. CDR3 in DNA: TGTGCCAGCAGCTTGTTAGAGGGGACAGGGGAGGTGGATACGCAGTATTTT. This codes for CASSLLEGTGEVDTQYF.

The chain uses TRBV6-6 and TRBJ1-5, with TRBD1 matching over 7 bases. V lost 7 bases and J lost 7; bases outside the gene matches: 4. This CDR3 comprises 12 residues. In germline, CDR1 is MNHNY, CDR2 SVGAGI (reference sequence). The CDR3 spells CASTDRDQPQHF. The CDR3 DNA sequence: TGTGCCAGCACCGACAGGGACCAGCCCCAGCATTTT.

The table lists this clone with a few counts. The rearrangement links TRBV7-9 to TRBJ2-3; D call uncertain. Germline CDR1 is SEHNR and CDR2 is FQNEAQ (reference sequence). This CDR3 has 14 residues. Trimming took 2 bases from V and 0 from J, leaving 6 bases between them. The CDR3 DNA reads TGTGCCAGCAGCTTACTCTCTAGCACAGATACGCAGTATTTT. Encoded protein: CASSLLSSTDTQYF.

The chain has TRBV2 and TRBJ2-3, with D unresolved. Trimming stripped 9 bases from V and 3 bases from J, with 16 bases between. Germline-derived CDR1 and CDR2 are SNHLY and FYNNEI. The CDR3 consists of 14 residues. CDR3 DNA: TGTGCCAGTACTCTCGCGGAGTCGACAGATACGCAGTATTTT. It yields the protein CASTLAESTDTQYF.

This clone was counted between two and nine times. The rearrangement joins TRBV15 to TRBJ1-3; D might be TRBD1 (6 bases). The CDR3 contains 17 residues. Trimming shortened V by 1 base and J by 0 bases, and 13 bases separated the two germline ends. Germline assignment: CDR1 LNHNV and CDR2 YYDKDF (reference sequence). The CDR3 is CATSRGTWTVSGNTIYF. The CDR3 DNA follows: TGTGCCACCAGCAGAGGTACCTGGACAGTCTCTGGAAACACCATATATTTT.

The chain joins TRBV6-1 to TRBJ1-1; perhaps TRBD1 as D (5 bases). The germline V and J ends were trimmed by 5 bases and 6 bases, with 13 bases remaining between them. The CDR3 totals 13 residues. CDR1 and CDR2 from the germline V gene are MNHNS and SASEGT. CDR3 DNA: TGTGCCAGCAGTTATAACAGGTCACCTGAAGCTTTCTTT. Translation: CASSYNRSPEAFF.

The CDR3 region is CASSWTGEDSPLHF. The CDR3 nucleotides are TGTGCCAGCAGCTGGACAGGAGAGGATTCACCCCTCCACTTT. V usage is TRBV7-9 and J usage is TRBJ1-6, with 7 bases aligning to TRBD1. V was pared by 4 bases and J by 8 bases, with 5 bases of the junction left unmatched. Germline assignment: CDR1 SEHNR and CDR2 FQNEAQ (reference sequence). This CDR3 has 14 amino acids.

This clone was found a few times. CDR3 loop: CASSLGLAISYEQYF. The CDR3 nucleotides are TGTGCCAGCAGCCTCGGACTAGCCATCTCCTACGAGCAGTACTTC. The chain combines TRBV7-2 with TRBJ2-7; 8 nucleotides align to TRBD2. With 5 bases clipped from V and 0 bases from J, the junction kept 6 bases outside the gene matches. Germline CDR1 reads SGHTA; CDR2 reads FQGNSA. The CDR3 covers 15 residues. Together with reference TRBV7-2 and TRBJ2-7, the CDR3 gives the full variable domain: GAGVSQSPSNKVTEKGKDVELRCDPISGHTALYWYRQSLGQGLEFLIYFQGNSAPDKSGLPSDRFSAERTGGSVSTLTIQRTQQEDSAVYLCASSLGLAISYEQYFGPGTRLTVT.

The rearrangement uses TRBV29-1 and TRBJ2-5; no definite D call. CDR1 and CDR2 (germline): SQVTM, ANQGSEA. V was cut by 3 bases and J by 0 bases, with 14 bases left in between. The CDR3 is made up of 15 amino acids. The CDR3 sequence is CSVDLAESNQETQYF. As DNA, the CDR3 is TGCAGCGTTGATTTAGCAGAAAGTAACCAAGAGACCCAGTACTTC.